Given below is one T cell receptor (beta chain) in context. This specimen belongs to a study of OX40 agonist ivuxolimab in advanced cancers. Here immunoSEQ multiplex PCR was the method, and the copy in TCRdb shows in-frame clones only, minus some. The sample carries 92,000 or so clones, 70% to 85% recorded once. The material sequenced was CD4+ or CD8+ T cells sorted from blood, taken in a trial of the OX40 agonist ivuxolimab. This TCR was sampled from an adult with an advanced solid tumor such as melanoma, head and neck, liver or kidney cancer.

DNA for the CDR3: TGTGCCAGCAGCCTTAGTGGGGACAGCTACAATGAGCAGTTCTTC. Its protein is CASSLSGDSYNEQFF. The chain uses TRBV9 and TRBJ2-1, with 7 bases that match TRBD1. V dropped 4 bases and J dropped 3; count of bases not matched to a gene: 7. Germline V gene lookup returns CDR1 SGDLS and CDR2 YYNGEE. CDR3 length: 15 amino acids.